This T cell receptor beta chain was recorded in a study of STAT5B mutations in CD4+ large granular lymphocyte leukemia. In germline, CDR1 is LNHDA, CDR2 SQIVND (reference sequence). This CDR3 is built from 15 residues. With V trimmed by 6 bases and J by 0 bases, 4 bases remained unmatched. TCRdb keeps only in-frame clones here, not all; method: immunoSEQ multiplex PCR. The repertoire holds over 20,000 clones, with approximately 80% as singletons. The sample comprised CD4+ T cells from blood buffy coats. The chain recombines TRBV19 with TRBJ1-3, with 8 bases aligning to TRBD1. The TCR was taken from a human donor in good health. The CDR3 sequence: CASRRDRSSGNTIYF. As DNA, the CDR3 is TGTGCCAGTAGGAGGGACAGGAGCTCTGGAAACACCATATATTTT.